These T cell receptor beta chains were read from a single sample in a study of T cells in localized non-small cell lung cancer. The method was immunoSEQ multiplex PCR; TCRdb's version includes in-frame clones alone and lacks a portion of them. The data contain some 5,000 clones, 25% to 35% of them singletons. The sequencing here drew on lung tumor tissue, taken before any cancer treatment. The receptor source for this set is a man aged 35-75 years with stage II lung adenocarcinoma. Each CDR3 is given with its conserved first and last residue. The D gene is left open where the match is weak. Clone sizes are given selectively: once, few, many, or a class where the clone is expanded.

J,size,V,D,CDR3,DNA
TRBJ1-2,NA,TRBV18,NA,CASSPREAGYGYTF,TGTGCCAGCTCACCAAGGGAGGCAGGTTATGGCTACACCTTC
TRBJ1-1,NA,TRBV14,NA,CASSLGGAGGAEAFF,TGTGCCAGCAGCCTTGGGGGGGCAGGCGGGGCCGAAGCTTTCTTT
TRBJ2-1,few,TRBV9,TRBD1,CASSPRQGGGEQFF,TGTGCCAGCAGCCCCCGACAGGGGGGCGGTGAGCAGTTCTTC
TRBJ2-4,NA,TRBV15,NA,CATSRARTKNIQYF,TGTGCCACCAGCAGAGCCAGAACCAAAAACATTCAGTACTTC
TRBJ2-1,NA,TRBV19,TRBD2,CASSTTSGVYNEQFF,TGTGCCAGTAGTACGACTAGCGGGGTATACAATGAGCAGTTCTTC
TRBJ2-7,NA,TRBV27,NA,CASSGTGRGGDEQYF,TGTGCCAGCAGCGGAACTGGCCGGGGCGGCGACGAGCAGTACTTC
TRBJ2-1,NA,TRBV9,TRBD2,CASSEGAGGQFF,TGTGCCAGCAGTGAAGGAGCGGGAGGACAGTTCTTC
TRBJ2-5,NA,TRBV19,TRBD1,CASSILTGPQETQYF,TGTGCCAGTAGTATACTGACAGGGCCCCAAGAGACCCAGTACTTC
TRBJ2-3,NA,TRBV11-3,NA,CASSLSLMGGLDTQYF,TGTGCCAGCAGCTTGTCATTAATGGGGGGACTCGATACGCAGTATTTT
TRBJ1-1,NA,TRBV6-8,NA,CASSPETKGTEAFF,TGTGCCAGCAGCCCAGAGACTAAGGGGACTGAAGCTTTCTTT
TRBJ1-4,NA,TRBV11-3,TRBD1,CASSPGTVTNEKLFF,TGTGCCAGCAGCCCCGGGACAGTAACTAATGAAAAACTGTTTTTT
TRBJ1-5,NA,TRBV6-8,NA,CASSFPSNQPQHF,TGTGCCAGCAGTTTCCCTAGCAATCAGCCCCAGCATTTT
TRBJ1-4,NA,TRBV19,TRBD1,CASRRTGGRTNEKLFF,TGTGCCAGTAGACGGACAGGGGGCAGAACTAATGAAAAACTGTTTTTT
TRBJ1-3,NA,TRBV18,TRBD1,CASSPPGQVISGNTIYF,TGTGCCAGCTCACCACCGGGACAGGTCATTTCGGGAAACACCATATATTTT
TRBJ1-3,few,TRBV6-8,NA,CASTLQGLSGNTIYF,TGTGCCAGCACCCTACAGGGCCTCTCTGGAAACACCATATATTTT
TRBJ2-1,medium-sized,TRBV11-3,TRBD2,CASSFSGTSGSGRDNEQFF,TGTGCCAGCAGCTTCTCCGGGACTAGCGGGTCAGGGCGGGACAATGAGCAGTTCTTC
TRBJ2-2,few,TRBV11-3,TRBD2,CASSERGREGTGELFF,TGTGCCAGCAGTGAACGGGGCAGGGAGGGCACCGGGGAGCTGTTTTTT
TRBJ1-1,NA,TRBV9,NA,CASSEGGINTEAFF,TGTGCCAGCAGTGAGGGGGGAATAAACACTGAAGCTTTCTTT
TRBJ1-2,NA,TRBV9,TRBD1,CASSVGQGVAYGYTF,TGTGCCAGCAGCGTAGGACAGGGGGTAGCCTATGGCTACACCTTC
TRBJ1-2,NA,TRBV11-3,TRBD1,CASSLLSQGAYGYTF,TGTGCCAGCAGCTTACTTTCCCAGGGGGCATATGGCTACACCTTC
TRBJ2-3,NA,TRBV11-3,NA,CASSSGTLPTDTQYF,TGTGCCAGCAGCTCCGGGACACTACCCACAGATACGCAGTATTTT
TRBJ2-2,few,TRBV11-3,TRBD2,CASSLGVAGSNTGELFF,TGTGCCAGCAGCTTGGGGGTAGCGGGATCTAACACCGGGGAGCTGTTTTTT
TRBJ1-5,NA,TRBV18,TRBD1,CASSPAGGRSNQPQHF,TGTGCCAGCTCACCAGCAGGGGGTCGGAGCAATCAGCCCCAGCATTTT
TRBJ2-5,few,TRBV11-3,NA,CASSLRVGMRETQYF,TGTGCCAGCAGCTTAAGGGTAGGGATGAGGGAGACCCAGTACTTC
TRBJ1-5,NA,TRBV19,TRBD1,CASTGTDLYQPQHF,TGTGCCAGTACGGGGACAGACCTTTATCAGCCCCAGCATTTT
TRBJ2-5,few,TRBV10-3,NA,CAISEQGETQYF,TGTGCCATCAGTGAGCAGGGGGAGACCCAGTACTTC
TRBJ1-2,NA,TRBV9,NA,CASSLEGSHYGYTF,TGTGCCAGCAGTTTAGAAGGGTCGCACTATGGCTACACCTTC
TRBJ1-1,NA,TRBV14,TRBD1,CASSQRTGWDTEAFF,TGTGCCAGCAGCCAACGGACAGGGTGGGACACTGAAGCTTTCTTT
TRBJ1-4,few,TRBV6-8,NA,CASRAGESTNEKLFF,TGTGCCAGCCGAGCAGGGGAGTCAACTAATGAAAAACTGTTTTTT
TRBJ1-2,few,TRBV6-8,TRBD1,CASSPDRGTNYGYTF,TGTGCCAGCAGTCCCGACAGGGGCACTAACTATGGCTACACCTTC
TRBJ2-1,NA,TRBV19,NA,CASIPKGRNNEQFF,TGTGCCAGTATCCCAAAGGGGCGGAACAATGAGCAGTTCTTC
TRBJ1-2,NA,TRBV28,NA,CASVAGKKGYTF,TGTGCCAGTGTTGCCGGGAAGAAGGGCTACACCTTC
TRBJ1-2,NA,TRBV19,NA,CASRVHRGNYGYTF,TGTGCCAGTAGAGTCCACCGGGGGAACTATGGCTACACCTTC
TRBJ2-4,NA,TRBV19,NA,CASSISVAKNIQYF,TGTGCCAGTAGTATATCAGTAGCCAAAAACATTCAGTACTTC
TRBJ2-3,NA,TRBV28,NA,CASSFPTGLSTDTQYF,TGTGCCAGCAGTTTCCCCACAGGCCTCTCCACAGATACGCAGTATTTT
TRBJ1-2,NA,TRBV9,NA,CASSVENLLEGYTF,TGTGCCAGCAGCGTAGAGAACCTTTTGGAAGGCTACACCTTC
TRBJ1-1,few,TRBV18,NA,CASSPDGLNTEAFF,TGTGCCAGCTCACCCGACGGACTGAACACTGAAGCTTTCTTT
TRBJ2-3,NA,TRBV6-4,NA,CASSDSGSTDTQYF,TGTGCCAGCAGTGACTCCGGGAGCACAGATACGCAGTATTTT
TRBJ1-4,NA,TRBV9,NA,CASSAAFGGLDEKLFF,TGTGCCAGCAGCGCAGCTTTTGGGGGTCTAGATGAAAAACTGTTTTTT
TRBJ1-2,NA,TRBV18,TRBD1,CASSPQTGDKGYTF,TGTGCCAGCTCACCTCAGACAGGGGATAAGGGCTACACCTTC
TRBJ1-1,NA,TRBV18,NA,CASSNTGMSTEAFF,TGTGCCAGCTCCAATACAGGGATGTCGACTGAAGCTTTCTTT
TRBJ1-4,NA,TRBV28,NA,CASSLGAAGNEKLFF,TGTGCCAGCAGTTTAGGGGCGGCCGGTAATGAAAAACTGTTTTTT
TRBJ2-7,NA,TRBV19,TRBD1,CASSIPGQGPYEQYF,TGTGCCAGTAGTATTCCAGGACAGGGGCCCTACGAGCAGTACTTC
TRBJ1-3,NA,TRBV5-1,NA,CASRSNPSTSGNTIYF,TGCGCCAGCAGGTCGAATCCCTCCACGTCGGGAAACACCATATATTTT
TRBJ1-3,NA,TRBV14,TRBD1,CASSPGGFSGNTIYF,TGTGCCAGCAGTCCAGGGGGCTTCTCTGGAAACACCATATATTTT
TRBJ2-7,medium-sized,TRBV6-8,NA,CASSREQSYEQYF,TGTGCCAGCAGCCGGGAACAGTCCTACGAGCAGTACTTC